This T cell receptor (beta chain) stems from a study of response to subunit inactivated influenza vaccine (dated by TCRdb to the late 2010s). General notes on the study: Deep quantitative profiling of the T cell receptor repertoire was used in the study to follow responses to a trivalent subunit inactivated influenza vaccine. Study-wide findings and limitations: The authors suggested that each seasonal influenza vaccination may recruit only a limited number of new T cells.

The time point tag for this specimen amounts to: approximately 47 days after influenza vaccine administration. The germline ends are 21 bases apart after V is trimmed by 8 bases and J by 7 bases. CDR1 and CDR2 (DFQATT, SNEGSKA) derive from the germline V gene (reference sequence). The CDR3 goes from the cysteine to the phenylalanine over 13 residues. This entry keeps only the CDR3 DNA: 39 bases, framed from base 1. Library preparation used RT-PCR. Sequenced using an Illumina HiSeq 2500. TCRdb handled the public reads itself, with Q25 trimming in fastp and clone calling in MiXCR, and kept productive beta chains. One record per CDR3 amino acid sequence lists the most common genes and DNA. Counted in this sample were 150,000 to 200,000 distinct CDR3 sequences; approximately 11% of them appeared once. Clones ranked in the top ten supply 9.5% to 15% of the sample. This clonotype showed up just a few times. This clone's antigen is unknown. The record has no base qualities; no much larger clone is one base away.

This specimen was non-naive T cells sorted from PBMCs, taken roughly 45 days after vaccination. The sample's cell subset or site label, in plain terms: memory T cell fraction. Recombination joined TRBV20-1 with TRBJ2-7; no D gene call is confident. This receptor was obtained from a man aged 50 or older who received an inactivated influenza vaccine. Donor details come from another sample of the same person, matched by shared clones. This receptor has the CDR3 CSRTDLDSEEQYF. The DNA sequence is as follows: TGCAGTCGGACCGACTTGGATAGTGAGGAGCAGTACTTC.